This paragraph reports one TCR beta chain. Antigen specificity is unknown. The sample is drawn from a study of tumor-infiltrating lymphocytes in localized non-small cell lung cancer. Study overall: The cohort mixed smokers and never-smokers, several histologies, and some post-neoadjuvant-chemotherapy samples. From each patient, both tumor and uninvolved lung, non-adjacent to tumor, were sampled.

Whole-study results and caveats: Tumor T-cell fraction from TCR sequencing was not associated with recurrence-free survival (p = 0.61).

Per germline, CDR1 MNHNY and CDR2 SVGAGI (reference sequence). The V gene lost 0 bases and the J gene lost 4 bases, with 14 bases spanning the gap. The CDR3 totals 16 residues. Assay used: immunoSEQ multiplex PCR; TCRdb lists only in-frame clones, some missing. The sample consists of around 14,000 clones, 80% to 90% of them appearing once. The J gene is TRBJ2-3, the V gene TRBV6-6, with a tentative D call TRBD2 (6 bases). This sequence originates from a human donor with non-small cell lung cancer. The specimen was lung tumor tissue. The CDR3 nucleotides are TGTGCCAGCAGTTACTCGTTCGGGAGTGTCGCAGATACGCAGTATTTT. Its translation is CASSYSFGSVADTQYF.